These 32 T cell receptor beta chains share one sample of origin, sequenced in a study of preoperative IRX-2 immunotherapy in early breast cancer. Treatment here: preoperative locoregional IRX-2 cytokine immunotherapy. Profiled with immunoSEQ multiplex PCR; TCRdb holds only in-frame clones, not every one. The top ten clones hold around 2.6% of a sample with 32,000 or so clones, around 83% of them seen once. This specimen was lymph node tissue, taken from a patient treated with IRX-2 immunotherapy. The origin of the receptors is a human donor with breast cancer.

V usage is TRBV23-1 and J usage is TRBJ1-6; 8 bases match TRBD1. TRBV23-1 is an ORF, and what it does is uncertain. The CDR3 covers 15 residues. J lost 9 bases, V lost 7 bases, and 11 bases had no gene match. The CDR3 loop is CASTLLPGGFSPLHF. The CDR3 DNA is TGCGCCAGCACCCTACTGCCAGGGGGCTTTTCACCCCTCCACTTT.

The J gene is TRBJ2-1, the V gene TRBV19; TRBD2 might be the D (6 bases). The CDR3 spans 16 residues. Germline CDR1 is LNHDA and CDR2 is SQIVND (reference sequence). V lost 3 bases, J lost 4 bases, and 16 bases lay in between. CDR3 nucleotides: TGTGCCAGTAGTATCAGCTTGGGAGGAGGATACAATGAGCAGTTCTTC. It specifies CASSISLGGGYNEQFF.

The chain couples TRBV28 to TRBJ1-4, with a possible D match to TRBD1 (5 bases). Trimming took 3 bases from V and 7 from J, leaving 12 bases between them. This CDR3 is 14 amino acids long. CDR1 is MDHEN and CDR2 is SYDVKM in the germline V gene. CDR3 DNA sequence: TGTGCCAGCAGTTTGGGGGGAGTGGGTGAAAAACTGTTTTTT. Amino acids: CASSLGGVGEKLFF.

This rearrangement joins TRBV19 to TRBJ1-5; D call uncertain. Germline CDR1 and CDR2: LNHDA and SQIVND (reference sequence). The length of the CDR3 is 13 residues. Trimming left V 1 base short and J 9 bases short, with 10 bases between. The DNA for the CDR3 is TGTGCCAGTAGTATAGGCCCAGCCTGGCCCCAGCATTTT. As protein: CASSIGPAWPQHF.

The J gene is TRBJ2-7, the V gene TRBV18, with TRBD2 matching over 13 bases. Trimming removed 6 bases from V and 6 bases from J; junction bases left unmatched: 8. Per germline, CDR1 KGHSH and CDR2 LQKENI. The CDR3 runs to 15 residues. CDR3 sequence reads: CASSSTSGRYGEQYF. In DNA, the CDR3 is TGTGCCAGCTCGTCGACTAGCGGGAGGTATGGCGAGCAGTACTTC.

This chain joins TRBV5-1 and TRBJ2-5, with 8 positions matching TRBD1. V lost 2 bases to trimming and J lost 1 base; unmatched junction nucleotides: 4. CDR1 and CDR2 from the germline V gene are SGHRS and YFSETQ. This CDR3 has 15 amino acids. The CDR3 loop is CASSLTTGAQETQYF. The CDR3 nucleotides are TGCGCCAGCAGCTTAACGACAGGGGCCCAAGAGACCCAGTACTTC.

The genes are TRBV14 and TRBJ1-1, with D hard to call. This CDR3 is 14 amino acids long. The germline V gene encodes CDR1 SGHDN and CDR2 FVKESK. The V and J ends lost 4 bases and 2 bases respectively, with 11 bases between them. The CDR3 protein is CASSPIWANTEAFF. CDR3 in DNA: TGTGCCAGCAGCCCGATTTGGGCTAACACTGAAGCTTTCTTT. Combining the CDR3 with reference TRBV14 and TRBJ1-1 gives the whole variable domain EAGVTQFPSHSVIEKGQTVTLRCDPISGHDNLYWYRRVMGKEIKFLLHFVKESKQDESGMPNNRFLAERTGGTYSTLKVQPAELEDSGVYFCASSPIWANTEAFFGQGTRLTVV.

CDR3 residues: CASSSWGTPKLFF. CDR3 in DNA: TGTGCCAGTAGTTCGTGGGGGACGCCAAAACTGTTTTTT. The V call is TRBV19, the J call TRBJ1-4; possible D gene TRBD1, 5 bases. The CDR3 is made up of 13 amino acids. Germline V gives CDR1 LNHDA, CDR2 SQIVND (reference sequence). The V and J ends lost 5 bases and 10 bases respectively, with 14 bases between them.

V is TRBV29-1 and J is TRBJ2-7, with unresolved D. Germline CDR1 reads SQVTM; CDR2 reads ANQGSEA. The CDR3 is 13 residues long. V shed 6 bases and J shed 0 bases, with 12 bases lying between them. DNA for the CDR3: TGCAGCGTGCAACAGTCGAGCTCCTACGAGCAGTACTTC. Its translation: CSVQQSSSYEQYF.

This chain links TRBV23-1 with TRBJ2-5; 12 nucleotides match TRBD2. TRBV23-1 is noted as an ORF with a role that remains uncertain. This CDR3 comprises 15 residues. Germline trimming cut 6 bases from V and 4 bases from J; bases unmatched to any gene: 6. The CDR3 DNA follows: TGCGCCAGCAGCCGGACTAGCGGGGTGGGAGAGACCCAGTACTTC. It codes for CASSRTSGVGETQYF.

This clone was seen only once. The gene calls are TRBV18 and TRBJ2-2; 12 bases are a match to TRBD1. Looked up from germline, CDR1 is KGHSH and CDR2 is LQKENI. The CDR3 extends over 15 amino acids. Germline trimming cut 3 bases from V and 8 bases from J; bases unmatched to any gene: 4. In nucleotides, the CDR3 is TGTGCCAGCTCACCGGGACAGGGGGCGTCGGGGGAGCTGTTTTTT. It yields the protein CASSPGQGASGELFF.

This clone was observed a handful of times. The gene calls are TRBV18 and TRBJ1-2; weak D call: TRBD1 (6 bases). The V and J ends lost 3 bases and 4 bases respectively, with 21 bases between them. The CDR3 has 17 amino acids. Germline lookup yields CDR1 KGHSH and CDR2 LQKENI. DNA of the CDR3: TGTGCCAGCTCACCGCACGGGGTCGACAGGCCAGTCTATGGCTACACCTTC. Encoded protein: CASSPHGVDRPVYGYTF.

CDR3 amino acids: CASSLGNRAWDQPQHF. CDR3 DNA: TGTGCCAGCAGTTTAGGCAACAGGGCATGGGATCAGCCCCAGCATTTT. The chain combines TRBV28 with TRBJ1-5; D might be TRBD1 (6 bases). The CDR3 spans 16 residues. V was pared by 2 bases and J by 5 bases, with 16 bases between. CDR1 is MDHEN, CDR2 SYDVKM, per germline.

CDR3 amino acids: CASTRGAGQGYEQYF. The DNA of the CDR3 is TGTGCCAGCACTAGGGGGGCAGGCCAGGGGTACGAGCAGTACTTC. This rearrangement joins TRBV6-8 to TRBJ2-7; D tentatively fits TRBD1 or TRBD2 (6 bases each). Germline assignment: CDR1 MNHGY and CDR2 SAAAGT. V dropped 7 bases and J dropped 4 bases, with 20 bases sitting between them. The CDR3 length is 15 residues.

This chain connects TRBV29-1 to TRBJ1-2; possibly TRBD1 for D (6 bases). V dropped 6 bases and J dropped 2 bases, with 13 bases sitting between them. CDR1 and CDR2 from the germline V gene are SQVTM and ANQGSEA. This CDR3 has 13 residues. The CDR3 loop reads CSVGGRSNYGYTF. As DNA, the CDR3 is TGCAGCGTCGGGGGGCGATCAAACTATGGCTACACCTTC.

This clone has only a few counts. The V call is TRBV11-3, the J call TRBJ2-1; TRBD2 agrees at 11 bases. Germline trimming cut 1 base from V and 10 bases from J; bases unmatched to any gene: 6. Per germline, CDR1 SGHNT and CDR2 YENEEA. The CDR3 is 15 residues long. The CDR3 bases are TGTGCCAGCAGCTTAGTTACCGGGACTAGCGGCGAGCAGTTCTTC. Protein product: CASSLVTGTSGEQFF.

The V gene is TRBV18, the J gene TRBJ1-5; D might be TRBD1 (5 bases). V lost 3 bases, J lost 5 bases, and 8 bases lay in between. Germline CDR1 and CDR2: KGHSH and LQKENI. This CDR3 is 13 amino acids long. The CDR3 DNA sequence: TGTGCCAGCTCACCGCGGGGGGATCAGCCCCAGCATTTT. Protein product: CASSPRGDQPQHF.

This clone was counted between two and nine times. The junction departs from the called germline gene at one end, perhaps through a read error. CDR3 nucleotides: TGTGCCATCAGTTCGTCGGGACACCTCACAGATACGCAGTATTTT. This codes for CAISSSGHLTDTQYF. The chain is built from TRBV6-8 and TRBJ2-3, with D maybe TRBD1 (6 bases). The germline V gene has CDR1 MNHGY and CDR2 SAAAGT. This CDR3 comprises 15 residues.

This clone was observed once. V usage is TRBV7-1 and J usage is TRBJ2-2, with TRBD2 matching 8 bases. TRBV7-1 has ORF status, its function being uncertain. J lost 3 bases, V lost 5 bases, and 8 bases had no gene match. The CDR3 loop spans 16 amino acids. CDR3 nucleotide sequence: TGTGCCAGCAGCCCCACGGGCGGGAGGTACACCGGGGAGCTGTTTTTT. This sequence encodes CASSPTGGRYTGELFF.

This clone was recorded once. The J gene is TRBJ2-3, the V gene TRBV19; 12 nucleotides match TRBD2. The V gene end was trimmed by 7 bases and the J gene end by 7 bases; junction bases not matched to a gene: 12. The germline V gene encodes CDR1 LNHDA and CDR2 SQIVND (reference sequence). The CDR3 spans 16 residues. This CDR3 is CASTSLGTSGQYTQYF. In DNA, the CDR3 is TGTGCCAGTACCTCCCTTGGGACTAGCGGGCAATATACGCAGTATTTT.

The chain employs TRBV18 and TRBJ2-7; TRBD1 matches at 7 bases. CDR1 and CDR2 from the germline V gene are KGHSH and LQKENI. V shed 3 bases, J shed 2 bases, and the junction held 4 bases outside the gene matches. The CDR3 is made up of 14 amino acids. The CDR3 DNA is TGTGCCAGCTCACCGCCGACAGGGCCCTACGAGCAGTACTTC. Translated, it gives CASSPPTGPYEQYF.

The V and J genes are TRBV15 and TRBJ2-3; a weak D match, TRBD1 (6 bases). The V end lost 5 bases, the J end lost 5 bases, and 17 bases lay between the germline ends. The CDR3 is 15 residues long. CDR1 and CDR2 (germline): LNHNV, YYDKDF (reference sequence). The CDR3 sequence is CATSAHRVFGDTQYF. The DNA of the CDR3 is TGTGCCACCAGCGCACACAGGGTATTCGGAGATACGCAGTATTTT. The full variable domain, rest sourced from reference TRBV15 and TRBJ2-3, is DAMVIQNPRYQVTQFGKPVTLSCSQTLNHNVMYWYQQKSSQAPKLLFHYYDKDFNNEADTPDNFQSRRPNTSFCFLDIRSPGLGDTAMYLCATSAHRVFGDTQYFGPGTRLTVL.

The genes are TRBV18 and TRBJ2-1, with TRBD2 matching 11 bases. V gave up 2 bases and J gave up 4 bases; unmatched junction bases: 7. Looked up from germline, CDR1 is KGHSH and CDR2 is LQKENI. This CDR3 is 17 amino acids long. CDR3: CASSPGNSGRGYNEQFF. The CDR3 nucleotides read TGTGCCAGCTCACCAGGGAATAGCGGGAGGGGATACAATGAGCAGTTCTTC.

The chain employs TRBV5-1 and TRBJ1-1, with D maybe TRBD1 (5 bases). V was cut by 4 bases and J by 5 bases, with 15 bases left in between. This CDR3 region has 14 residues. Per germline, CDR1 SGHRS and CDR2 YFSETQ. The CDR3, as DNA: TGCGCCAGCAGCCATAAGGGGATCGTGACTGAAGCTTTCTTT. It yields the protein CASSHKGIVTEAFF.

The chain carries TRBV18 and TRBJ1-4; 9 positions agree with TRBD1. The ends lost 2 bases at V and 3 bases at J; junction bases unmatched: 4. The CDR3 consists of 16 residues. Germline assignment: CDR1 KGHSH and CDR2 LQKENI. CDR3 bases: TGTGCCAGCTCACCAAATCGACAGGGGGCTAATGAAAAACTGTTTTTT. Protein product: CASSPNRQGANEKLFF.

The chain joins TRBV19 to TRBJ2-1; D possibly corresponds to TRBD2 (6 bases). V gave up 1 base and J gave up 7 bases, with 11 bases separating them. CDR3 length: 14 residues. Per germline, CDR1 LNHDA and CDR2 SQIVND (reference sequence). The CDR3 loop is CASSIVAGRNEQFF. CDR3 in DNA: TGTGCCAGTAGTATAGTGGCAGGGAGGAATGAGCAGTTCTTC.

The rearrangement links TRBV6-8 to TRBJ2-2; D gene ambiguous. V was shortened by 0 bases and J by 16 bases, with 18 bases between the two germline ends. CDR3 length: 14 residues. Per the germline V gene, CDR1 is MNHGY and CDR2 is SAAAGT. CDR3 in amino acids: CASSYSGSAWVEFF. In DNA form, the CDR3 reads TGTGCCAGCAGTTACTCCGGCAGTGCATGGGTTGAGTTTTTT.

V and J are TRBV6-8 and TRBJ2-5; D not certain. The CDR3 has 17 residues. Germline V gene sequence: CDR1 MNHGY, CDR2 SAAAGT. V gave up 0 bases and J gave up 1 base, with 15 bases separating them. CDR3 sequence: CASSYSFWGPLQETQYF. DNA of the CDR3: TGTGCCAGCAGTTACTCGTTCTGGGGTCCCCTCCAAGAGACCCAGTACTTC.

The chain joins TRBV11-3 to TRBJ2-7; D perhaps matches TRBD1 (6 bases). V lost 2 bases to trimming and J lost 7 bases, with 15 bases between them. The germline CDR1 and CDR2 sequences are SGHNT and YENEEA. The CDR3 runs to 14 residues. The CDR3 spells CASSLTQGFGEQYF. CDR3 DNA sequence: TGTGCCAGCAGCTTAACGCAGGGGTTCGGGGAGCAGTACTTC.

V and J are TRBV6-8 and TRBJ2-3; TRBD1 aligns across 8 bases. The germline V gene encodes CDR1 MNHGY and CDR2 SAAAGT. V shed 5 bases and J 2 bases; nucleotides not matched to a gene: 3. The CDR3 consists of 14 residues. In DNA, the CDR3 is TGTGCCAGCAGTGACAGGGGCCCCACAGATACGCAGTATTTT. Translated, it gives CASSDRGPTDTQYF.

The chain couples TRBV15 to TRBJ2-7, with a possible D match to TRBD1 (6 bases). This CDR3 contains 15 residues. V was pared by 0 bases and J by 2 bases, with 11 bases between. In germline, CDR1 is LNHNV, CDR2 YYDKDF (reference sequence). The DNA of the CDR3 is TGTGCCACCAGCAGAGAGTCTGCAGGGGCCTACGAGCAGTACTTC. This gives the protein CATSRESAGAYEQYF.

The CDR3 coding sequence is TGTGCCAGCAGCCATCGACAGGGGAGCACTGAAGCTTTCTTT. Translated, it gives CASSHRQGSTEAFF. The rearrangement joins TRBV7-5 to TRBJ1-1; TRBD1, the table's D call, was not compared with the DNA. TRBV7-5 is labeled a pseudogene. This CDR3 spans 14 amino acids.